The 7 T cell receptor beta chains below come from one sample, sequenced in a study of blood T cell repertoires in COVID-19 (dated by TCRdb to 2020 to 2022). The method was the immunoSEQ multiplex PCR assay. TCRdb retrieved this table from immuneACCESS and kept in-frame rearrangements only. Not all clones are present; in checked studies, unresolved V genes account for under half, and no reason is known for the remainder. Here the sample has some 110,000 clones; about nine tenths occur a single time. Jointly, the top ten make up about 8% of the sample. Sequenced sample: peripheral blood. The receptors originated from a man aged 65 to 79 who had recovered from COVID-19.

V usage is TRBV3-1 (or the pseudogene TRBV3-2) and J usage is TRBJ1-3; possible D gene TRBD1, 5 bases. Trimming removed 6 bases at V and 3 bases at J, with 9 bases between. This CDR3 is built from 13 residues. CDR1 is LGHDT and CDR2 is YNNKEL in the germline V gene (reference sequence). The CDR3 loop reads CASSPTVGNTIYF. The CDR3 DNA is TGTGCCAGCAGTCCGACAGTTGGAAACACCATATATTTT.

This sequence joins TRBV5-1 and TRBJ2-5; tentative D call: TRBD2 (6 bases). The CDR3 extends over 15 amino acids. The V gene lost 4 bases and the J gene lost 2 bases, with 15 bases spanning the gap. Germline V CDR1 and CDR2: SGHRS, YFSETQ. CDR3 in DNA: TGCGCCAGCAGCCCCTTACCGGGGACTCAAGAGACCCAGTACTTC. Amino acids: CASSPLPGTQETQYF.

This clone was observed a single time. The gene calls are TRBV19 and TRBJ2-2, with 7 bases fitting TRBD1. The CDR3 covers 16 residues. Per the germline V gene, CDR1 is LNHDA and CDR2 is SQIVND (reference sequence). Unmatched junction bases numbered 11, after V lost 9 bases and J lost 1 base. CDR3 residues: CASQDRDPENTGELFF. In DNA, the CDR3 is TGTGCCAGCCAAGACAGGGACCCCGAGAACACCGGGGAGCTGTTTTTT.

The chain uses TRBV7-7 and TRBJ2-1, with 12 bases that match TRBD2. Looked up from germline, CDR1 is SSHAT and CDR2 is FNYEAQ (reference sequence). This CDR3 is built from 15 residues. V lost 3 bases to trimming and J lost 8 bases; unmatched junction nucleotides: 5. CDR3 coding DNA: TGTGCCAGCAGCTTTTCCACTAGCGGGAGGCATGAGCAGTTCTTC. Its translation: CASSFSTSGRHEQFF.

This chain uses TRBV7-2 with TRBJ2-1; 10 bases match TRBD2. The CDR3 runs 16 residues. Losses at the gene ends were 2 bases for V and 7 bases for J; bases not matched to a gene: 8. CDR1 and CDR2 (germline): SGHTA, FQGNSA. The CDR3 DNA reads as TGTGCCAGCAGCTTAATGAGCGGGAGGGTTTCTAATGAGCAGTTCTTC. It is translated as CASSLMSGRVSNEQFF.

This clone occurred a few times. This chain joins TRBV19 and TRBJ1-1; D is unresolved. Germline V gene lookup returns CDR1 LNHDA and CDR2 SQIVND (reference sequence). The CDR3 spans 13 residues. Trimming pared 3 bases from V and 5 bases from J, leaving 10 bases between. CDR3 region: CASSIDIGTEAFF. The CDR3 DNA sequence: TGTGCCAGTAGTATTGACATTGGGACTGAAGCTTTCTTT.

CDR3 DNA: TGCGCCAGCAGCTTGGTATCTGAGAACTATGGCTACACCTTC. This sequence encodes CASSLVSENYGYTF. The chain joins TRBV5-1 to TRBJ1-2; D gene ambiguous. Germline loops: CDR1 SGHRS, CDR2 YFSETQ. V was cut by 0 bases and J by 2 bases, with 8 bases left in between. CDR3 length: 14 residues.